The TCR beta chain under discussion was sequenced for a study of human T cells and chemical hapten exposure. The time point denotes: healthy volunteer bleed at 2 weeks. Unfractionated whole blood yielded the extracted total RNA. In its sample, this clonotype was seen many times. The CDR3 is 14 amino acids. Germline values: CDR1 MNHNS, CDR2 SASEGT. After removal of 4 bases from V and 4 bases from J, the junction contained 5 bases not matched to a gene. What the library attached to individual cDNA molecules were unique molecular identifiers. TCRdb re-called the RACE reads through MiXCR, storing one row per CDR3 protein. The table lists 45,000 or so distinct CDR3 sequences, roughly 4.2% of them singletons.

V and J are TRBV6-1 and TRBJ2-7, with 9 bases identical to TRBD1. This clonotype originated in a human donor in good health. Some clones in this sample may be carry-over from other donors' samples. The specimen sequenced was whole blood. The CDR3 sequence: CASSVDRGKYEQYF. The CDR3 DNA sequence: TGTGCCAGCAGTGTGGACAGGGGTAAATACGAGCAGTACTTC.